This TCR beta chain appears in the sequencing data of a study of OX40 agonist ivuxolimab in advanced cancers. Background on the study: Dosing consisted of intravenous ivuxolimab at 0.01 to 10 mg/kg every 2 weeks.

Only in-frame clones appear in the TCRdb table, and some are missing; sequencing was by immunoSEQ multiplex PCR. The table lists some 43,000 clones, 88% of them singletons. Sampling times: baseline, cycle 4 day 1, cycle 7 day 1. This receptor was identified in an adult with an advanced solid tumor such as melanoma, head and neck, liver or kidney cancer. The sample was CD4+ or CD8+ T cells sorted from blood, taken in a trial of the OX40 agonist ivuxolimab.

CDR3 bases: TGCAGCGTTGAACCGGGGATAAACACTGAAGCTTTCTTT. Translation: CSVEPGINTEAFF. The chain employs TRBV29-1 and TRBJ1-1; D gene ambiguous. The CDR3 runs to 13 residues. Trimming took 2 bases from V and 2 from J, leaving 9 bases between them. Germline V gives CDR1 SQVTM, CDR2 ANQGSEA. Based on the CDR3 plus reference TRBV29-1 and TRBJ1-1, the full variable domain is SAVISQKPSRDICQRGTSLTIQCQVDSQVTMMFWYRQQPGQSLTLIATANQGSEATYESGFVIDKFPISRPNLTFSTLTVSNMSPEDSSIYLCSVEPGINTEAFFGQGTRLTVV.